This T cell receptor (beta chain) stems from a study of T cells in tuberculosis (dated by TCRdb to 2016 to 2019). With regard to the full study: In the study, CD1B tetramers and high-throughput TCR immunosequencing were combined to characterize T cells specific for the mycobacterial lipid antigen glucose monomycolate (GMM).

V was cut back by 4 bases and J by 5 bases, leaving a gap of 8 bases between them. For CDR1 and CDR2, the germline V gene lists MNHNS and SASEGT. Reading from cysteine to phenylalanine, the CDR3 counts 13 amino acids. The entry retains the CDR3 DNA only, 39 bases that are in frame from base 1. The full study reports these points: T cells that bind the CD1B-GMM tetramer with low affinity may have been missed by the stringent sort gate.

TCR-alpha and TCR-beta chains were sequenced unpaired, so chain pairing information was not available. TCR libraries were generated with the immunoSEQ multiplex PCR assay, using TCR-beta and/or TCR-alpha/delta assays for each sample. The amplified TCR libraries were sequenced on the Illumina high-throughput platform. As for the authors' bioinformatics: Clustering and dimensionality reduction were performed using pairwise TCRdist distances among GMM-specific receptors from ex vivo sorted or in vitro expanded T cells. Sequence motifs, defined by gene usage and CDR3 content, were tested for enrichment in tetramer-positive compared with tetramer-negative populations. TCRdb's version of the immuneACCESS table is confined to in-frame rearrangements and falls short of the full clone set. An unresolved V gene accounts for under half of the shortfall where checked; the remainder is of unknown origin. V and J calls and clone size follow that table, whereas D and trimming were derived from the DNA. The sample table holds 80,000 to 100,000 clones, of which under 95% were seen once. The ten largest clonotypes hold about 1.9% of the sample.

As regards this clone: The record has no base qualities; no much larger clone is one base away.

Thawed, overnight-rested PBMC were stained with GMM-loaded CD1B tetramer, a Live/Dead dye and anti-CD3, then sorted on a FACS Aria II. C32 glucose monomycolate purified from Rhodococcus equi was loaded onto CD1B tetramers. Before cryopreservation, the PBMC later used for tetramer sorting had been depleted of CD14-expressing monocytes as part of a separate study. From each donor, approximately 91,000 tetramer-negative cells were sorted and analyzed together with the tetramer-positive cells. Antigen-specific T cells were sorted from several healthy South African adults using GMM-loaded CD1B tetramers.

The TCR was taken from an adult woman with latent tuberculosis. Sequences were obtained from CD1b-GMM tetramer-negative cells sorted from PBMCs. The label giving this sample's cell subset or site can be read as: T cells not binding CD1B-GMM tetramer, sorted from same donor. Recombination connected TRBV6-1 to TRBJ2-2; D gene: possibly TRBD1, on 5 matching bases. The CDR3 amino acid sequence is: CASSVKGTGELFF. At the DNA level, the sequence is TGTGCCAGCAGTGTGAAGGGGACCGGGGAGCTGTTTTTT.